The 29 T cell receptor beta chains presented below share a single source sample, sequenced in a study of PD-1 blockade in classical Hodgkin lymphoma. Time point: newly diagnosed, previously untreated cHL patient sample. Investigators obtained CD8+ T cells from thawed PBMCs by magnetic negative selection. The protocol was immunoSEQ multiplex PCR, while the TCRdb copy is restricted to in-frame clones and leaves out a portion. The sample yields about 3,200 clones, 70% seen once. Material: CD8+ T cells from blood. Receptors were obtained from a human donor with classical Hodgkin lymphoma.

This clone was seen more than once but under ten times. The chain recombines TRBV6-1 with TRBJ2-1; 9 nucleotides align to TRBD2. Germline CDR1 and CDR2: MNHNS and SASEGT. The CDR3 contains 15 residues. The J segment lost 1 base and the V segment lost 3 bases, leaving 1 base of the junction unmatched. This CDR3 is CASSDTSGSYNEQFF. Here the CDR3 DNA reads TGTGCCAGCAGTGACACTAGCGGGTCCTACAATGAGCAGTTCTTC.

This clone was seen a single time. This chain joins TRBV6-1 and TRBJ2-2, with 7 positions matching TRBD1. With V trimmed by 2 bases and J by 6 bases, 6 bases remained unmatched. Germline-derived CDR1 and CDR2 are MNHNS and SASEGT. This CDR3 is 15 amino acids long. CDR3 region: CASSEQDRAAGELFF. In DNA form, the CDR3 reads TGTGCCAGCAGTGAACAAGACAGGGCGGCCGGGGAGCTGTTTTTT.

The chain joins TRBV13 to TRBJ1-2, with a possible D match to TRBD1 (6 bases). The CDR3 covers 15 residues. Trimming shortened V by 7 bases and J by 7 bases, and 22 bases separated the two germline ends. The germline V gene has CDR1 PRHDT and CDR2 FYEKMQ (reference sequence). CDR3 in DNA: TGTGCCAGCACGATACTTAACCCGGGACACCCTGGCTACACCTTC. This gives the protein CASTILNPGHPGYTF.

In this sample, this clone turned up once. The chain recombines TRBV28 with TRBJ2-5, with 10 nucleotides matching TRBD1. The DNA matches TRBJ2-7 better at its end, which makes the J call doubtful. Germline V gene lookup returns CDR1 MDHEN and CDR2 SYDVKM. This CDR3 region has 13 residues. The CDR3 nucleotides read TGTGCCAGCAGGACAGGGGGCTTCTACGAGCAGTACTTC. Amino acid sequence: CASRTGGFYEQYF.

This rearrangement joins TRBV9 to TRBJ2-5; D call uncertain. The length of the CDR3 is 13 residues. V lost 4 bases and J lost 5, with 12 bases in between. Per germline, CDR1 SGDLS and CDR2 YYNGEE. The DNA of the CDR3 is TGTGCCAGCAGCCCCCCCTATAGGGAGACCCAGTACTTC. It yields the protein CASSPPYRETQYF.

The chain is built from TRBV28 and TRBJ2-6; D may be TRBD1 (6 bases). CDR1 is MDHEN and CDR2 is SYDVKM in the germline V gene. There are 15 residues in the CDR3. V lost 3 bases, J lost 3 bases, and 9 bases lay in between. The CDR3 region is CASSFPGDGANVLTF. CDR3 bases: TGTGCCAGCAGTTTCCCAGGGGATGGGGCCAACGTCCTGACTTTC.

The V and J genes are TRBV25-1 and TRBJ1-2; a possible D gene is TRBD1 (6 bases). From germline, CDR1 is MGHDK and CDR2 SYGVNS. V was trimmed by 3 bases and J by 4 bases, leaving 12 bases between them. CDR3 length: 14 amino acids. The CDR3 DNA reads TGTGCCAGCAGTGATCCGGGACACTTCTATGGCTACACCTTC. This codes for CASSDPGHFYGYTF.

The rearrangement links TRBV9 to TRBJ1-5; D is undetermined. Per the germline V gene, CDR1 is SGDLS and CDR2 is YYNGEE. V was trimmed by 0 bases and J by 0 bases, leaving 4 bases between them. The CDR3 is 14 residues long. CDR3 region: CASSVDGSNQPQHF. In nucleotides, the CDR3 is TGTGCCAGCAGCGTAGATGGTAGCAATCAGCCCCAGCATTTT.

The CDR3 DNA is TGTGCCAGCAGTTACTCGTGGACAGAATTGAACACTGAAGCTTTCTTT. Translating gives CASSYSWTELNTEAFF. The V call is TRBV6-5, the J call TRBJ1-1, with D maybe TRBD1 (6 bases). This CDR3 has 16 residues. Trimming left V 0 bases short and J 0 bases short, with 11 bases between. Germline-derived CDR1 and CDR2 are MNHEY and SVGAGI.

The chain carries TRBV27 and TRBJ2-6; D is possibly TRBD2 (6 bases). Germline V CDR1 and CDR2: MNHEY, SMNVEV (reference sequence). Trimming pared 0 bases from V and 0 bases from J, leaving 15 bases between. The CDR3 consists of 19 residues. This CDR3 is CASSLSADGLISGANVLTF. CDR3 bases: TGTGCCAGCAGTTTATCAGCGGACGGACTAATCTCTGGGGCCAACGTCCTGACTTTC.

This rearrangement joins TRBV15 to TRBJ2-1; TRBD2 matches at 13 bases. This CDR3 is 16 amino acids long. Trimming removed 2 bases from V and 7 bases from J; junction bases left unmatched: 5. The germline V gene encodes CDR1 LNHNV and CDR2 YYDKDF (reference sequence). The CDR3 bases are TGTGCCACCAGCAGATCAGGACTAGCGGGAGATAATGAGCAGTTCTTC. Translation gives CATSRSGLAGDNEQFF.

Here the CDR3 DNA reads TGCGCCAGCAGCCAAGAAGCTCTAGTCTATGAGCAGTTCTTC. Translating it yields CASSQEALVYEQFF. The chain links TRBV4-3 to TRBJ2-1; D call uncertain. The CDR3 extends over 14 amino acids. The germline gives CDR1 LGHNA, CDR2 YSLEER. V was cut by 0 bases and J by 8 bases, with 11 bases left in between.

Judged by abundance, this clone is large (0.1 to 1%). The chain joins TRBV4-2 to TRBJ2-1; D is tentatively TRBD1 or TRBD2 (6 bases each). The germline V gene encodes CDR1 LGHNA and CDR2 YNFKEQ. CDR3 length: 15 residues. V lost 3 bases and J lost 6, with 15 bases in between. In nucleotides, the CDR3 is TGTGCCAGCAGCCACAGACCGGGGGCAGGCAATGAGCAGTTCTTC. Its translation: CASSHRPGAGNEQFF.

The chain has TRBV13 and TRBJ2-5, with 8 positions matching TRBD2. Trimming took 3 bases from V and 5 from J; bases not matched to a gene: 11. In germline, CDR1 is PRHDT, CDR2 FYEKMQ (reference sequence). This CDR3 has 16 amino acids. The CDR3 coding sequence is TGTGCCAGCAGCTTTAGTTGGCGGGAGGCCCTGGAGACCCAGTACTTC. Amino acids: CASSFSWREALETQYF.

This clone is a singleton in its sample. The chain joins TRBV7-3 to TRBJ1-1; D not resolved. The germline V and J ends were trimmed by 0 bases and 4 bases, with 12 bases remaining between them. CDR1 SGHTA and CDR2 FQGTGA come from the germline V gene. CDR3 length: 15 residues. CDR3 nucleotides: TGTGCCAGCAGCTTAACATACGCAGCATCCACTGAAGCTTTCTTT. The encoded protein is CASSLTYAASTEAFF.

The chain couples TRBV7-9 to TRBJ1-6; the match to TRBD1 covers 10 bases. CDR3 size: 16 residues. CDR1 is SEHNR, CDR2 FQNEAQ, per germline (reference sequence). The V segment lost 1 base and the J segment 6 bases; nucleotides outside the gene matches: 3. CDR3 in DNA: TGTGCCAGCAGCTTAGGGGACAGGGGATTTAATTCACCCCTCCACTTT. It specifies CASSLGDRGFNSPLHF.

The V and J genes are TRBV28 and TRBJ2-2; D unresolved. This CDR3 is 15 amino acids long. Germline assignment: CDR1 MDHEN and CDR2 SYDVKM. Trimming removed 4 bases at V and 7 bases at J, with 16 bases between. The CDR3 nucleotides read TGTGCCAGCAGTTCTAGACTTAGCTTGTTCGGGGAGCTGTTTTTT. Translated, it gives CASSSRLSLFGELFF.

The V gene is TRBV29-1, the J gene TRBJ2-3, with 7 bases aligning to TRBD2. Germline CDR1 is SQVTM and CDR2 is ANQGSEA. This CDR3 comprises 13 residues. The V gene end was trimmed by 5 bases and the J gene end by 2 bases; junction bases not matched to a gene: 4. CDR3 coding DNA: TGCAGCGTTCTGCGGGGGACCACAGATACGCAGTATTTT. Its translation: CSVLRGTTDTQYF.

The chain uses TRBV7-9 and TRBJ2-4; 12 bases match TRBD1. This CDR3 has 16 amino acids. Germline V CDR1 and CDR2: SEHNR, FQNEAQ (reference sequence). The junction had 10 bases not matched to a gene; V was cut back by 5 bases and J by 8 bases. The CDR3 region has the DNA TGTGCCAGCAGCCCCGGGACAGGGGGCGAATCGTACATTCAGTACTTC. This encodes CASSPGTGGESYIQYF.

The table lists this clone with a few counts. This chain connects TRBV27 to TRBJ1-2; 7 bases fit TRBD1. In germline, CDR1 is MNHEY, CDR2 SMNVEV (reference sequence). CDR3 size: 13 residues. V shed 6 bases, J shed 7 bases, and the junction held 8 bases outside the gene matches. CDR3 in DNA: TGTGCCAGCAGCGACGCCAGGGGGACTGGCTACACCTTC. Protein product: CASSDARGTGYTF.

The CDR3 loop reads CASSQGQYSNQPQHF. CDR3 nucleotide sequence: TGCGCCAGCAGCCAAGGACAGTATAGCAATCAGCCCCAGCATTTT. The chain recombines TRBV4-3 with TRBJ1-5; TRBD1 might be the D (5 bases). The CDR3 has 15 residues. Trimming took 1 base from V and 0 from J, leaving 7 bases between them. In germline, CDR1 is LGHNA, CDR2 YSLEER.

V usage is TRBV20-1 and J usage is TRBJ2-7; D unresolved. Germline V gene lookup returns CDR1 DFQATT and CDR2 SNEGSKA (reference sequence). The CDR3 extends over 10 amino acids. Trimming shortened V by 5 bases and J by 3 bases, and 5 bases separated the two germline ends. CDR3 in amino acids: CSALHYEQYF. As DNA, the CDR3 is TGCAGTGCTCTTCACTACGAGCAGTACTTC.

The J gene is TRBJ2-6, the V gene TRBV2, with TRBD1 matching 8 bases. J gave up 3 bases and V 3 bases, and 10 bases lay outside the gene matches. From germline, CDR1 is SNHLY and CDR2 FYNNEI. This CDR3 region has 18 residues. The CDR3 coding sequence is TGTGCCAGCAGTGATCCCCTGACAGGGGAGGTTGGGGCCAACGTCCTGACTTTC. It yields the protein CASSDPLTGEVGANVLTF.

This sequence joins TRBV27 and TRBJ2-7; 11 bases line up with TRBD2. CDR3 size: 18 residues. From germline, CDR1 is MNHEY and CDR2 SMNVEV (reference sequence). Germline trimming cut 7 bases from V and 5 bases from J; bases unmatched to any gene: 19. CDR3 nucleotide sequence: TGTGCCAGCACCCTAGGGACTAGCGGAACGACAGGGTTTGACGAGCAGTACTTC. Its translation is CASTLGTSGTTGFDEQYF.

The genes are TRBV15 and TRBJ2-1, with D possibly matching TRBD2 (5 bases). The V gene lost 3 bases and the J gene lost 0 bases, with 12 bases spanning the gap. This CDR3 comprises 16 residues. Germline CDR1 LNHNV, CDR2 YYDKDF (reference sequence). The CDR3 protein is CATSRAVGVSYNEQFF. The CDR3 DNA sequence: TGTGCCACCAGCAGGGCCGTCGGGGTCTCCTACAATGAGCAGTTCTTC.

CDR3 nucleotides: TGTGCCAGCAGCTTTTTTCCAGGGGAGGACGAGCAGTACTTC. As protein: CASSFFPGEDEQYF. The V and J genes are TRBV5-4 and TRBJ2-7; D may correspond to TRBD1 or TRBD2 (6 bases each). V was clipped by 2 bases and J by 5 bases, with 14 bases between them. The V gene's germline CDR1 is SGHNT and CDR2 YYREEE (reference sequence). This CDR3 comprises 14 residues.

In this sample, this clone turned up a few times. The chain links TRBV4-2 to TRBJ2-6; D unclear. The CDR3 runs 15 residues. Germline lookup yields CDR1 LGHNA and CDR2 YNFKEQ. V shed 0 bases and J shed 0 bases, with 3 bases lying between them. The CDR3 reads CASSQDNSGANVLTF. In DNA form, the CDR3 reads TGTGCCAGCAGCCAAGACAACTCTGGGGCCAACGTCCTGACTTTC.

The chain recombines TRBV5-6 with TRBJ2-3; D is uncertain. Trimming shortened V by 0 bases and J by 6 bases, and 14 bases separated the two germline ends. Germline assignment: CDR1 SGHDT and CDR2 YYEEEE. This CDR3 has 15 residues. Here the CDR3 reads CASSLAGPHADTQYF. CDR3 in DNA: TGTGCCAGCAGCTTGGCTGGCCCCCATGCGGATACGCAGTATTTT. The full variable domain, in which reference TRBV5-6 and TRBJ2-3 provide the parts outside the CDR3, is DAGVTQSPTHLIKTRGQQVTLRCSPKSGHDTVSWYQQALGQGPQFIFQYYEEEERQRGNFPDRFSGHQFPNYSSELNVNALLLGDSALYLCASSLAGPHADTQYFGPGTRLTVL.

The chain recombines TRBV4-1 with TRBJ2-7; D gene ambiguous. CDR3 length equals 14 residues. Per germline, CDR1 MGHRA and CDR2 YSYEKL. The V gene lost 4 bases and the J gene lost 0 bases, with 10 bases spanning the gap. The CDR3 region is CASSLSLSSYEQYF. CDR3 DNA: TGCGCCAGCAGCCTTAGCTTAAGCTCCTACGAGCAGTACTTC.